The 19 T cell receptor beta chains reported below all come from one sample, sequenced in a study of identical twins. From the 5' RACE reads, TCRdb called clonotypes with MiXCR, one entry per CDR3 protein. This table has 150,000 or so distinct CDR3 sequences, 3% to 4.5% appearing once. The source material was memory T cells sorted from blood. The source is a man between 18 and 35 years old in good health.

This clonotype was recorded at least ten times. V gene TRBV11-3 combines with J gene TRBJ2-5; TRBD2 matches at 9 bases. V shed 5 bases, J shed 1 base, and the junction held 11 bases outside the gene matches. The CDR3 loop spans 17 amino acids. Germline assignment: CDR1 SGHNT and CDR2 YENEEA. The DNA for the CDR3 is TGTGCCAGCAGCCGGCGGCTAGCGGGGAACCTCCAAGAGACCCAGTACTTC. Amino acids: CASSRRLAGNLQETQYF. The entire variable domain, with the rest obtained from reference TRBV11-3 and TRBJ2-5, is as follows: EAGVVQSPRYKIIEKKQPVAFWCNPISGHNTLYWYLQNLGQGPELLIRYENEEAVDDSQLPKDRFSAERLKGVDSTLKIQPAELGDSAVYLCASSRRLAGNLQETQYFGPGTRLLVL.

The sample holds many counts of this clonotype. The V gene is TRBV7-3, the J gene TRBJ1-6; D is perhaps TRBD1 (5 bases). From germline, CDR1 is SGHTA and CDR2 FQGTGA. Trimming stripped 5 bases from V and 5 bases from J, with 7 bases between. There are 13 residues in the CDR3. CDR3 DNA sequence: TGTGCCAGCAGCCGACAGCATAATTCACCCCTCCACTTT. Translation gives CASSRQHNSPLHF.

The sample holds many counts of this clonotype. The V call is TRBV29-1, the J call TRBJ2-1, with 9 bases that match TRBD2. The germline CDR1 and CDR2 sequences are SQVTM and ANQGSEA. The J segment lost 8 bases and the V segment lost 6 bases, leaving 17 bases of the junction unmatched. The CDR3 is 16 residues long. As DNA, the CDR3 is TGCAGCGTGGGTGCCCCGGGGGCGGGAGGGCCGGATGAGCAGTTCTTC. Translating it yields CSVGAPGAGGPDEQFF.

This clonotype occurred many times. This chain joins TRBV20-1 and TRBJ2-1; 8 nucleotides match TRBD2. V gave up 5 bases and J gave up 1 base; unmatched junction bases: 10. This CDR3 region has 16 residues. CDR1 and CDR2 from the germline V gene are DFQATT and SNEGSKA (reference sequence). CDR3 in amino acids: CSAFQSGRSSYNEQFF. The CDR3 nucleotides are TGCAGTGCTTTCCAAAGCGGGAGATCGTCCTACAATGAGCAGTTCTTC.

This clonotype appeared many times. The chain recombines TRBV28 with TRBJ2-5; the D gene is possibly TRBD1 (5 bases). The V end lost 5 bases, the J end lost 7 bases, and 11 bases lay between the germline ends. The CDR3 is made up of 12 amino acids. Germline-derived CDR1 and CDR2 are MDHEN and SYDVKM. CDR3 amino acids: CASSAQVATQYF. In DNA form, the CDR3 reads TGTGCCAGCAGTGCACAGGTTGCGACCCAGTACTTC.

This clonotype was recorded at least ten times. The V and J genes are TRBV7-2 and TRBJ1-5; D is possibly TRBD1 (6 bases). V lost 4 bases and J 0 bases, leaving 10 bases between the germline ends. CDR3 length: 15 amino acids. Germline V gene sequence: CDR1 SGHTA, CDR2 FQGNSA. In nucleotides, the CDR3 is TGTGCCAGCAGCTCAGGGGTATCTAGCAATCAGCCCCAGCATTTT. This encodes CASSSGVSSNQPQHF.

As to this clonotype: One end of the junction fails to match germline, which may point to a read error. V usage is TRBV30 and J usage is TRBJ2-6; TRBD1 or TRBD2 may be the D gene (6 bases each). The CDR3 length is 15 residues. CDR1 GTSNPN and CDR2 SVGIG come from the germline V gene (reference sequence). CDR3 in DNA: TGTGCCTGGGCCTTCAGGGGATCGGGGGCCAACGTCCTGGCTTTC. Its protein product is CAWAFRGSGANVLAF.

V and J are TRBV4-1 and TRBJ2-1; D ambiguous. The germline CDR1 and CDR2 sequences are MGHRA and YSYEKL. CDR3 length: 13 residues. V lost 2 bases to trimming and J lost 4 bases, with 6 bases between them. The CDR3 nucleotides read TGCGCCAGCAGCCAACAGAGGTACAATGAGCAGTTCTTC. Encoded protein: CASSQQRYNEQFF.

This clonotype showed up many times. The genes are TRBV12-3 or TRBV12-4 and TRBJ2-6; the D is unclear. The CDR3 totals 15 residues. V lost 1 base to trimming and J lost 0 bases, with 4 bases between them. This CDR3 reads CASSLGDSGANVLTF. Written as DNA, the CDR3 is TGTGCCAGCAGTTTAGGAGACTCTGGGGCCAACGTCCTGACTTTC.

This clonotype was seen at least ten times. This chain links TRBV9 with TRBJ2-5, with 9 bases identical to TRBD2. This CDR3 region has 15 residues. In germline, CDR1 is SGDLS, CDR2 YYNGEE. After removal of 4 bases from V and 5 bases from J, the junction contained 9 bases not matched to a gene. In nucleotides, the CDR3 is TGTGCCAGCAGCTCCGGCGGGGGGGGCCTCGAGACCCAGTACTTC. Encoded protein: CASSSGGGGLETQYF.

This clonotype was observed many times. The V gene is TRBV4-3, the J gene TRBJ2-6; tentative D call: TRBD2 (5 bases). The ends were cut back, 3 bases at V and 2 bases at J, with 11 bases in the middle. Germline CDR1 LGHNA, CDR2 YSLEER. The CDR3 has 16 amino acids. CDR3 nucleotide sequence: TGCGCCAGCAGCCATTCCACGGGAACTGGGGCCAACGTCCTGACTTTC. Translating it yields CASSHSTGTGANVLTF.

This chain joins TRBV27 and TRBJ2-2; D uncertain. The CDR3 is 10 residues long. V lost 10 bases, J lost 8 bases, and 8 bases lay in between. Germline V gene lookup returns CDR1 MNHEY and CDR2 SMNVEV (reference sequence). CDR3 bases: TGTGCCACCCCTGCTGGGGAGCTGTTTTTT. This codes for CATPAGELFF.

This clonotype has only a few counts. The chain couples TRBV2 to TRBJ1-2; D remains ambiguous. Trimming shortened V by 7 bases and J by 4 bases, and 16 bases separated the two germline ends. There are 14 residues in the CDR3. Per the germline V gene, CDR1 is SNHLY and CDR2 is FYNNEI. The CDR3 coding sequence is TGTGCCAGCAAGGTCGGGGTTCCTGCCTATGGCTACACCTTC. Translation gives CASKVGVPAYGYTF.

Comments on this clonotype: This sequence may be a read error, since a much larger clone differs from it by one base. This chain links TRBV5-1 with TRBJ2-6; 10 nucleotides line up with TRBD1. The germline CDR1 and CDR2 sequences are SGHRS and YFSETQ. This CDR3 contains 18 residues. CDR3 nucleotide sequence: TGCTCCAGCAGCAGAGCTGGCGGGACAGGGGCTGGGGCCAACGTCCTGACTTTC. The encoded protein is CSSSRAGGTGAGANVLTF. Together with reference TRBV5-1 and TRBJ2-6, the CDR3 gives the full variable domain: KAGVTQTPRYLIKTRGQQVTLSCSPISGHRSVSWYQQTPGQGLQFLFEYFSETQRNKGNFPGRFSGRQFSNSRSEMNVSTLELGDSALYLCSSSRAGGTGAGANVLTFGAGSRLTVL.

Ten or more counts support this clonotype. V is TRBV7-2 and J is TRBJ2-1; D call uncertain. V lost 7 bases and J lost 8, with 18 bases in between. This CDR3 contains 14 residues. CDR1 and CDR2 (germline): SGHTA, FQGNSA. CDR3 bases: TGTGCCAGCACCCGAGAGGTCCCCGCCCATGAGCAGTTCTTC. Translating it yields CASTREVPAHEQFF. The complete variable domain, with remaining parts taken from reference TRBV7-2 and TRBJ2-1, reads GAGVSQSPSNKVTEKGKDVELRCDPISGHTALYWYRQSLGQGLEFLIYFQGNSAPDKSGLPSDRFSAERTGGSVSTLTIQRTQQEDSAVYLCASTREVPAHEQFFGPGTRLTVL.

This clonotype was counted many times. This chain joins TRBV7-2 and TRBJ2-3; D is undetermined. Germline-derived CDR1 and CDR2 are SGHTA and FQGNSA. The V end was cut by 4 bases, the J end by 6 bases, with 11 bases between. This CDR3 is 13 amino acids long. For the CDR3, the DNA is TGTGCCAGCAGCTCCATCCATCTGGATACGCAGTATTTT. It specifies CASSSIHLDTQYF.

This clonotype was counted at least ten times. The V and J genes are TRBV3-1 and TRBJ2-1; D is possibly TRBD2 (6 bases). The CDR3 runs to 12 residues. Germline CDR1 LGHDT, CDR2 YNNKEL (reference sequence). Deletions cut 4 bases from V and 9 bases from J, with 10 bases between. CDR3 nucleotides: TGTGCCAGCAGCCCGACTAGATTTGAGCAGTTCTTC. Its protein is CASSPTRFEQFF.

Many counts were recorded for this clonotype. The chain uses TRBV4-3 and TRBJ1-2; D call uncertain. Per the germline V gene, CDR1 is LGHNA and CDR2 is YSLEER. The ends were cut back, 4 bases at V and 0 bases at J, with 6 bases in the middle. This CDR3 comprises 13 residues. CDR3 sequence: CASSRAANYGYTF. The CDR3 DNA is TGCGCCAGCAGCCGCGCGGCTAACTATGGCTACACCTTC.

This clonotype was recorded many times. The chain is built from TRBV6-5 and TRBJ2-7; 9 bases match TRBD2. The V gene end was trimmed by 2 bases and the J gene end by 5 bases; junction bases not matched to a gene: 7. This CDR3 is built from 15 residues. CDR1 and CDR2 (germline): MNHEY, SVGAGI. CDR3 residues: CASSYEKVAGDEQYF. The CDR3 nucleotides are TGTGCCAGCAGTTACGAGAAGGTAGCGGGAGACGAGCAGTACTTC.